This T cell receptor beta chain was found in a study of T cell repertoires in cytomegalovirus infection. With 1 base removed from V and 3 bases from J, the gap between germline ends came to 9 bases. There are 14 residues in the CDR3. The germline CDR1 and CDR2 sequences are LNHDA and SQIVND (reference sequence). Regarding the study as a whole: Frequencies of public TCR beta families were cumulated, and this identified carriers of CMV plus the relevant HLA.

Each CDR3 protein is one row after TCRdb ran MiXCR on the reads. The sample yields 450,000 to 600,000 distinct CDR3 sequences, roughly 46% seen once. Of note for this clonotype: Its antigen remains unidentified.

The TCR sequence derives from a human donor in good health (CMV status not recorded). Some clones in this sample may be carry-over from other donors' samples. The gene calls are TRBV19 and TRBJ1-1; D not certain. The sample was cultured PBMCs, taken from culture after CMV antigen stimulation. The DNA of the CDR3 is TGTGCCAGTAGTATAGGCACGGGAGACACTGAAGCTTTCTTT. This sequence encodes CASSIGTGDTEAFF.